This is a list of T cell receptor beta chains from one sample in a study of shared clonotypes between healthy human individuals. Only in-frame clones appear in the TCRdb table, and some are missing; sequencing was by immunoSEQ multiplex PCR. The table has more than 2 million clones, approximately 95% seen once; the top ten hold roughly 0.13%. The sample was naive CD4+ T cells sorted from blood. Every receptor here comes from a man aged 18 to 29 in good health. Both conserved end residues are part of each CDR3. Each record gives: clone size, D gene, J gene, V gene, CDR3 protein, CDR3 DNA. D genes are given only for firm matches. Not every row has a clone size; where given, it reads once, few, many or a size class.

abundance: .; d_gene: .; j_gene: TRBJ1-2; v_gene: TRBV19; CDR3aa: CASSIRDKPNYGYTF; CDR3nt: TGTGCCAGTAGTATACGGGACAAACCTAACTATGGCTACACCTTC
abundance: .; d_gene: TRBD2; j_gene: TRBJ2-2; v_gene: TRBV9; CDR3aa: CASSVGKETGGRSKNTGELFF; CDR3nt: TGTGCCAGCAGCGTAGGGAAGGAAACGGGAGGGAGATCTAAAAACACCGGGGAGCTGTTTTTT
abundance: few; d_gene: TRBD1; j_gene: TRBJ2-5; v_gene: TRBV7-6; CDR3aa: CASSWDREETQYF; CDR3nt: TGTGCCAGCAGCTGGGACAGGGAAGAGACCCAGTACTTC
abundance: .; d_gene: .; j_gene: TRBJ2-7; v_gene: TRBV6-5; CDR3aa: CASSTPVGEQYF; CDR3nt: TGTGCCAGCAGCACTCCTGTGGGAGAGCAGTACTTC
abundance: .; d_gene: .; j_gene: TRBJ2-1; v_gene: TRBV7-7; CDR3aa: CASSPGTSGSYNEQFF; CDR3nt: TGTGCTAGCAGCCCAGGGACTTCTGGCTCCTACAATGAGCAGTTCTTC
abundance: .; d_gene: .; j_gene: TRBJ2-3; v_gene: TRBV13; CDR3aa: CASSPRRGDTQYF; CDR3nt: TGTGCCAGCAGCCCCAGACGGGGAGATACGCAGTATTTT
abundance: .; d_gene: TRBD1; j_gene: TRBJ2-7; v_gene: TRBV7-9; CDR3aa: CASSQGDRDPYEQYF; CDR3nt: TGTGCCAGCAGCCAAGGGGACAGGGACCCCTACGAGCAGTACTTC
abundance: .; d_gene: .; j_gene: TRBJ2-7; v_gene: TRBV5-1; CDR3aa: CASSLGGAAYEQYF; CDR3nt: TGCGCCAGCAGCTTGGGAGGGGCTGCCTACGAGCAGTACTTC
abundance: .; d_gene: .; j_gene: TRBJ2-7; v_gene: TRBV9; CDR3aa: CASSVGEGASYEQYF; CDR3nt: TGTGCCAGCAGCGTAGGGGAGGGGGCCTCCTACGAGCAGTACTTC
abundance: .; d_gene: TRBD1; j_gene: TRBJ1-2; v_gene: TRBV7-9; CDR3aa: CASSDFDREIFYGYTF; CDR3nt: TGTGCCAGCAGCGATTTTGACAGGGAGATTTTCTATGGCTACACCTTC
abundance: .; d_gene: .; j_gene: TRBJ1-1; v_gene: TRBV4-1; CDR3aa: CASSQVSGVNTEAFF; CDR3nt: TGCGCCAGCAGCCAAGTGTCAGGAGTGAACACTGAAGCTTTCTTT
abundance: .; d_gene: TRBD1; j_gene: TRBJ1-2; v_gene: TRBV5-5; CDR3aa: CASSLAYVTGDGYTF; CDR3nt: TGTGCCAGCAGCTTGGCCTACGTGACAGGGGATGGCTACACCTTC
abundance: .; d_gene: .; j_gene: TRBJ1-1; v_gene: TRBV2; CDR3aa: CATRTGMNTEAFF; CDR3nt: TGTGCCACCCGGACGGGCATGAACACTGAAGCTTTCTTT
abundance: .; d_gene: .; j_gene: TRBJ1-4; v_gene: TRBV6-5; CDR3aa: CASSYSSGSNEKLFF; CDR3nt: TGTGCCAGCAGTTACTCATCCGGGTCTAATGAAAAACTGTTTTTT
abundance: .; d_gene: TRBD1; j_gene: TRBJ1-5; v_gene: TRBV9; CDR3aa: CASSLGTGGSNQPQHF; CDR3nt: TGTGCCAGCAGCCTCGGGACAGGGGGAAGCAATCAGCCCCAGCATTTT
abundance: .; d_gene: .; j_gene: TRBJ2-3; v_gene: TRBV10-1; CDR3aa: CASSPGSGGGTDTQYF; CDR3nt: TGCGCCAGCAGTCCAGGGTCGGGGGGCGGCACAGATACGCAGTATTTT
abundance: once; d_gene: .; j_gene: TRBJ2-4; v_gene: TRBV6-1; CDR3aa: CASSGTAGIQYF; CDR3nt: TGTGCCAGCAGCGGGACAGCGGGTATTCAGTACTTC
abundance: .; d_gene: TRBD2; j_gene: TRBJ2-7; v_gene: TRBV5-4; CDR3aa: CASSGTSVNEQYF; CDR3nt: TGTGCCAGCAGTGGGACTAGTGTCAACGAGCAGTACTTC
abundance: few; d_gene: TRBD2; j_gene: TRBJ2-1; v_gene: TRBV29-1; CDR3aa: CSVEDALLAGAKEQFF; CDR3nt: TGCAGCGTTGAAGATGCTTTACTAGCGGGGGCAAAAGAGCAGTTCTTC
abundance: .; d_gene: .; j_gene: TRBJ1-4; v_gene: TRBV30; CDR3aa: CAWSVQGVEKLFF; CDR3nt: TGTGCCTGGAGTGTACAGGGAGTTGAAAAACTGTTTTTT
abundance: .; d_gene: .; j_gene: TRBJ1-1; v_gene: TRBV18; CDR3aa: CASSPLDSLNTEAFF; CDR3nt: TGTGCCAGCTCACCACTGGACAGCTTGAACACTGAAGCTTTCTTT
abundance: once; d_gene: .; j_gene: TRBJ2-3; v_gene: TRBV9; CDR3aa: CASSLNLGPTDTQYF; CDR3nt: TGTGCCAGCAGCCTAAACTTAGGGCCCACAGATACGCAGTATTTT
abundance: .; d_gene: TRBD1; j_gene: TRBJ1-5; v_gene: TRBV18; CDR3aa: CASSRDRVSGGQPQHF; CDR3nt: TGTGCCAGCTCTCGGGACAGGGTCTCGGGAGGTCAGCCCCAGCATTTT
abundance: .; d_gene: .; j_gene: TRBJ1-6; v_gene: TRBV28; CDR3aa: CASTPLAWTRQSPLHF; CDR3nt: TGTGCCAGCACCCCCCTGGCCTGGACACGCCAATCACCCCTCCACTTT
abundance: once; d_gene: TRBD1; j_gene: TRBJ2-7; v_gene: TRBV10-3; CDR3aa: CAIWDREDYEQYF; CDR3nt: TGTGCCATCTGGGACAGGGAGGACTACGAGCAGTACTTC
abundance: .; d_gene: .; j_gene: TRBJ2-2; v_gene: TRBV25-1; CDR3aa: CASSESTGYTGELFF; CDR3nt: TGTGCCAGCAGTGAAAGTACTGGGTACACCGGGGAGCTGTTTTTT
abundance: .; d_gene: TRBD1; j_gene: TRBJ1-2; v_gene: TRBV19; CDR3aa: CASRETGTAYGYTF; CDR3nt: TGTGCCAGTAGAGAGACCGGGACAGCTTATGGCTACACCTTC
abundance: .; d_gene: .; j_gene: TRBJ2-3; v_gene: TRBV10-3; CDR3aa: CATQSGSSTDTQYF; CDR3nt: TGTGCCACCCAGAGCGGTTCTAGCACAGATACGCAGTATTTT
abundance: .; d_gene: .; j_gene: TRBJ1-4; v_gene: TRBV5-2; CDR3aa: CASSSQGEKLFF; CDR3nt: TGTGCCAGCAGTTCACAGGGGGAAAAACTGTTTTTT
abundance: .; d_gene: .; j_gene: TRBJ2-2; v_gene: TRBV11-2; CDR3aa: CASARANGELFF; CDR3nt: TGTGCCAGCGCCAGGGCGAACGGGGAGCTGTTTTTT
abundance: .; d_gene: TRBD1; j_gene: TRBJ2-2; v_gene: TRBV5-4; CDR3aa: CASRTQGSSNTGELFF; CDR3nt: TGTGCCAGCAGAACACAGGGGTCCTCGAACACCGGGGAGCTGTTTTTT
abundance: .; d_gene: .; j_gene: TRBJ2-5; v_gene: TRBV7-9; CDR3aa: CATAVGLPQETQYF; CDR3nt: TGTGCCACAGCAGTGGGGTTACCCCAAGAGACCCAGTACTTC
abundance: .; d_gene: .; j_gene: TRBJ1-2; v_gene: TRBV5-1; CDR3aa: CASSLRDRYGYTF; CDR3nt: TGCGCCAGCAGCTTGAGGGACCGCTATGGCTACACCTTC
abundance: .; d_gene: .; j_gene: TRBJ1-2; v_gene: TRBV7-2; CDR3aa: CASSLEGGYGYTF; CDR3nt: TGTGCCAGCAGCCTCGAGGGGGGCTATGGCTACACCTTC
abundance: .; d_gene: TRBD2; j_gene: TRBJ2-1; v_gene: TRBV29-1; CDR3aa: CSVGVGTRYNEQFF; CDR3nt: TGCAGCGTTGGAGTCGGGACTAGATACAATGAGCAGTTCTTC
abundance: .; d_gene: .; j_gene: TRBJ1-2; v_gene: TRBV10-3; CDR3aa: CAISETPDSRGGYTF; CDR3nt: TGTGCCATCAGTGAGACACCGGACAGCAGAGGAGGCTACACCTTC
abundance: .; d_gene: .; j_gene: TRBJ1-2; v_gene: TRBV5-4; CDR3aa: CASSPDGTYGYTF; CDR3nt: TGTGCCAGCAGCCCCGACGGAACCTATGGCTACACCTTC
abundance: .; d_gene: .; j_gene: TRBJ2-2; v_gene: TRBV7-9; CDR3aa: CASSLSRTASNTGELFF; CDR3nt: TGTGCCAGCAGCTTAAGTAGGACAGCTTCGAACACCGGGGAGCTGTTTTTT
abundance: once; d_gene: TRBD1; j_gene: TRBJ2-5; v_gene: TRBV5-4; CDR3aa: CASSRTGQGETQYF; CDR3nt: TGTGCCAGCAGCCGGACAGGGCAGGGAGAGACCCAGTACTTC
abundance: .; d_gene: .; j_gene: TRBJ1-1; v_gene: TRBV10-3; CDR3aa: CAIRGIGVTEAFF; CDR3nt: TGTGCCATCAGGGGGATCGGGGTCACTGAAGCTTTCTTT
abundance: .; d_gene: .; j_gene: TRBJ1-2; v_gene: TRBV5-6; CDR3aa: CASSSAQGSNYGYTF; CDR3nt: TGTGCCAGCAGCTCGGCCCAGGGATCGAACTATGGCTACACCTTC
abundance: .; d_gene: .; j_gene: TRBJ1-4; v_gene: TRBV2; CDR3aa: CASSESRGAGEKLFF; CDR3nt: TGTGCCAGCAGTGAATCGCGGGGGGCGGGAGAAAAACTGTTTTTT
abundance: .; d_gene: .; j_gene: TRBJ2-1; v_gene: TRBV29-1; CDR3aa: CSHRVGNEQFF; CDR3nt: TGCAGCCACAGGGTAGGCAATGAGCAGTTCTTC
abundance: .; d_gene: TRBD1; j_gene: TRBJ2-7; v_gene: TRBV20-1; CDR3aa: CSARRTGEQYF; CDR3nt: TGCAGTGCTCGGAGGACAGGTGAGCAGTACTTC
abundance: .; d_gene: .; j_gene: TRBJ2-3; v_gene: TRBV11-2; CDR3aa: CASSLEGRGRDTQYF; CDR3nt: TGTGCCAGCAGCTTAGAGGGCAGGGGTAGAGATACGCAGTATTTT
abundance: .; d_gene: .; j_gene: TRBJ2-1; v_gene: TRBV4-1; CDR3aa: CASSQVGGDYNEQFF; CDR3nt: TGCGCCAGCAGCCAAGTGGGCGGGGACTACAATGAGCAGTTCTTC
abundance: .; d_gene: TRBD1; j_gene: TRBJ2-7; v_gene: TRBV7-7; CDR3aa: CASSPGTGGYEQYF; CDR3nt: TGTGCTAGCAGCCCCGGGACAGGGGGGTACGAGCAGTACTTC
abundance: .; d_gene: .; j_gene: TRBJ2-2; v_gene: TRBV29-1; CDR3aa: CSVKKNTGELFF; CDR3nt: TGCAGCGTTAAAAAAAACACCGGGGAGCTGTTTTTT
abundance: .; d_gene: .; j_gene: TRBJ2-2; v_gene: TRBV11-2; CDR3aa: CASSLGRTGELFF; CDR3nt: TGTGCCAGCAGCTTAGGTCGCACCGGGGAGCTGTTTTTT